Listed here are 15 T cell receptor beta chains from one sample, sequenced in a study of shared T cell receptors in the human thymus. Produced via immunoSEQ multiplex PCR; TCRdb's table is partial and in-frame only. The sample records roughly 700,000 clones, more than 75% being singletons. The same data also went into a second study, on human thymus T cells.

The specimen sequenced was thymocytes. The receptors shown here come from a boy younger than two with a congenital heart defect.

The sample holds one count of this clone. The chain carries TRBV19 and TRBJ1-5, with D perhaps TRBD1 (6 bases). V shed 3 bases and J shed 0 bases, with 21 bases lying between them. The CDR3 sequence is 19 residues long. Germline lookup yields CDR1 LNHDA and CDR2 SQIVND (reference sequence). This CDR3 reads CASSISRDTLLTSNQPQHF. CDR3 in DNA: TGTGCCAGTAGTATTAGTAGGGACACCCTTTTAACTAGCAATCAGCCCCAGCATTTT.

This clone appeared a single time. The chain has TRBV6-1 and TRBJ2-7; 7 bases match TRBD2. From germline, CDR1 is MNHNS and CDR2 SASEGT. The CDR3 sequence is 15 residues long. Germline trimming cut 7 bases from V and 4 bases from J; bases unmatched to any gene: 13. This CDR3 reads CASKWIREERYEQYF. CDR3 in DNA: TGTGCCAGCAAGTGGATCCGGGAGGAGAGGTACGAGCAGTACTTC.

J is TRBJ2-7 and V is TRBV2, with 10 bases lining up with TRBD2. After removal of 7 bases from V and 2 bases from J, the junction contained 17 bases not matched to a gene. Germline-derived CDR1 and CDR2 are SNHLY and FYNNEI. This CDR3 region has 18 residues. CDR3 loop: CASNAGRGASGSTYEQYF. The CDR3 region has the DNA TGTGCCAGCAATGCGGGCAGGGGAGCTAGCGGGAGCACCTACGAGCAGTACTTC. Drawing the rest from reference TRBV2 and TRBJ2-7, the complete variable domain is EPEVTQTPSHQVTQMGQEVILRCVPISNHLYFYWYRQILGQKVEFLVSFYNNEISEKSEIFDDQFSVERPDGSNFTLKIRSTKLEDSAMYFCASNAGRGASGSTYEQYFGPGTRLTVT.

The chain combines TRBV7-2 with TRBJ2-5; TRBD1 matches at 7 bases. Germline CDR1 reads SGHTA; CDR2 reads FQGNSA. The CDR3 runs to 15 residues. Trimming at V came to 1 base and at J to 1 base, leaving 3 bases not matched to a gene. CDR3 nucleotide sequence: TGTGCCAGCAGCTTAGGGGACAGCTCCCAAGAGACCCAGTACTTC. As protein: CASSLGDSSQETQYF. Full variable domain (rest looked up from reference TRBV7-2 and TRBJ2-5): GAGVSQSPSNKVTEKGKDVELRCDPISGHTALYWYRQSLGQGLEFLIYFQGNSAPDKSGLPSDRFSAERTGGSVSTLTIQRTQQEDSAVYLCASSLGDSSQETQYFGPGTRLLVL.

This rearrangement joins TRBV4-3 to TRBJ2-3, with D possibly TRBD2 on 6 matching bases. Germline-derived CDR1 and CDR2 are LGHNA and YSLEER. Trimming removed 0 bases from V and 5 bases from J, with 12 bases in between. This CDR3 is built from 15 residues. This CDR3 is CASSQERRAGDTQYF. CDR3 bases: TGCGCCAGCAGCCAAGAACGCCGAGCGGGAGATACGCAGTATTTT.

The DNA of the CDR3 is TGTGCCAGCAGCTTAGTAGGTAGCGGGAGAGACTACAGCTACGAGCAGTACTTC. Protein product: CASSLVGSGRDYSYEQYF. The chain couples TRBV11-3 to TRBJ2-7; TRBD2 aligns across 9 bases. Germline values: CDR1 SGHNT, CDR2 YENEEA. The trim removed 1 base at V and 3 bases at J, leaving 13 bases unmatched. The length of the CDR3 is 18 residues.

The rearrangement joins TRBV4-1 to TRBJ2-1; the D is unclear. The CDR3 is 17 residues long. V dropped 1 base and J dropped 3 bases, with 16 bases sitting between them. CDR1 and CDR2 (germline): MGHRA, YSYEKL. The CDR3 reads CASSQAILADLYNEQFF. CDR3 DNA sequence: TGCGCCAGCAGCCAAGCGATATTAGCAGATCTCTACAATGAGCAGTTCTTC.

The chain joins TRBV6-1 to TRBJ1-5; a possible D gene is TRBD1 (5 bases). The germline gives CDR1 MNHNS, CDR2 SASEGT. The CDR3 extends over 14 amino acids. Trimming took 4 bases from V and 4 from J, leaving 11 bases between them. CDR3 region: CASSGSRANQPQHF. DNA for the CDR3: TGTGCCAGCAGTGGATCCAGGGCTAATCAGCCCCAGCATTTT.

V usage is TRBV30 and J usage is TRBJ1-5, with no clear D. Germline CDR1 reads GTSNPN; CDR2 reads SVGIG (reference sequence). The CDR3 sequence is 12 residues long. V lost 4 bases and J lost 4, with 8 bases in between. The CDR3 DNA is TGTGCCTGGAACAGCCTAAATCAGCCCCAGCATTTT. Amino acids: CAWNSLNQPQHF.

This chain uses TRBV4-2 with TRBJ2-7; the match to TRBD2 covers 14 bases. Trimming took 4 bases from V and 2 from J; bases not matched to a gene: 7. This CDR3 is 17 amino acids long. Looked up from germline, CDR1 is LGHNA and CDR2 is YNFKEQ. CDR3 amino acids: CASSPKGGLAGAYEQYF. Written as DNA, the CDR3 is TGTGCCAGCAGCCCTAAGGGGGGACTAGCGGGAGCCTACGAGCAGTACTTC.

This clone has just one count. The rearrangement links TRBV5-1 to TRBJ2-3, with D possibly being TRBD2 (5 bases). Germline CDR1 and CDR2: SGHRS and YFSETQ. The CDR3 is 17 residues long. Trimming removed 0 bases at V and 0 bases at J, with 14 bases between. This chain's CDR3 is CASSLVRGWSSTDTQYF. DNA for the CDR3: TGCGCCAGCAGCTTGGTCCGGGGATGGTCTAGCACAGATACGCAGTATTTT.

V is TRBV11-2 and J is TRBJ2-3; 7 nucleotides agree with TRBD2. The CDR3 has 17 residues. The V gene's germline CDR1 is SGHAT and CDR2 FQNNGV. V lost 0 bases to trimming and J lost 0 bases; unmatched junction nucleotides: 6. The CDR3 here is CASSLDRSSGSTDTQYF. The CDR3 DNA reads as TGTGCCAGCAGCTTAGATCGTTCTAGCGGAAGCACAGATACGCAGTATTTT.

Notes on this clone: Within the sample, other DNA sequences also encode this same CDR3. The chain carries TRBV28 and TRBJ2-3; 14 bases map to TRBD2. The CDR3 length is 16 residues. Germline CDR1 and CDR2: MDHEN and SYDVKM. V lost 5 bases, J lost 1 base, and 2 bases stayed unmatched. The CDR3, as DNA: TGTGCCAGCAGTCCGGGACTAGCGGGGGGCACAGATACGCAGTATTTT. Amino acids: CASSPGLAGGTDTQYF.

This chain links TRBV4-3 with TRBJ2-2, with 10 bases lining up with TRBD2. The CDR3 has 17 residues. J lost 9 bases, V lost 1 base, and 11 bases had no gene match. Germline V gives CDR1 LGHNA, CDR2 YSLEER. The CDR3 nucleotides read TGCGCCAGCAGCCAAGGGGAAGCGGGAGGGTGGGGCCGGGAGCTGTTTTTT. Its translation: CASSQGEAGGWGRELFF.

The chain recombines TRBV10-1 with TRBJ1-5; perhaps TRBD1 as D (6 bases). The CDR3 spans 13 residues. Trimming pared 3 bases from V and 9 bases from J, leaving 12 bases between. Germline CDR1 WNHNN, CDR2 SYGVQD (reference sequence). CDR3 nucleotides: TGCGCCAGCAGTGATCGGCGGGGGCGGCCCCAGCATTTT. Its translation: CASSDRRGRPQHF.